A single sample gave rise to the 5 T cell receptor beta chains below, sequenced in a study of blood T cell repertoires in COVID-19. Repertoires were generated with immunoSEQ multiplex PCR, while TCRdb's copy carries only in-frame clones and drops some. The sample includes 70,000 to 80,000 clones, more than 80% seen only once; the top ten take approximately 35%. The sample was peripheral blood. Every receptor here comes from a woman older than 75 with active or convalescent COVID-19.

This chain's CDR3 is CASRRGVRNGYTF. The CDR3, as DNA: TGTGCCAGCCGGCGGGGGGTGAGGAATGGCTACACCTTC. The V and J genes are TRBV6-5 and TRBJ1-2; TRBD1 is a possible D gene (5 bases). Germline V lookup: CDR1 MNHEY, CDR2 SVGAGI. Trimming removed 8 bases at V and 6 bases at J, with 16 bases between. The CDR3 is 13 residues long.

The V gene is TRBV28, the J gene TRBJ1-1; D possibly corresponds to TRBD1 (6 bases). CDR3 length: 17 amino acids. The V gene lost 5 bases and the J gene lost 0 bases, with 19 bases spanning the gap. Germline CDR1 reads MDHEN; CDR2 reads SYDVKM. The CDR3 sequence: CASSPGGGALMNTEAFF. The CDR3 nucleotides are TGTGCCAGCAGTCCAGGAGGGGGGGCCCTCATGAACACTGAAGCTTTCTTT.

The chain joins TRBV5-6 to TRBJ1-6; 11 bases are shared with TRBD1. Germline assignment: CDR1 SGHDT and CDR2 YYEEEE. This CDR3 spans 18 amino acids. V lost 4 bases, J lost 9 bases, and 15 bases stayed unmatched. In DNA, the CDR3 is TGTGCCAGCAGCGGAAGGGGACAGGGGGTATTGACGAGTTCACCCCTCCACTTT. Translating it yields CASSGRGQGVLTSSPLHF.

The chain recombines TRBV3-1 (or the pseudogene TRBV3-2) with TRBJ1-2; D ambiguous. The CDR3 runs 14 residues. V was pared by 6 bases and J by 5 bases, with 16 bases between. Per the germline V gene, CDR1 is LGHDT and CDR2 is YNNKEL (reference sequence). The CDR3 region is CASRPPGSWYGYTF. CDR3 DNA sequence: TGTGCCAGCAGGCCACCCGGGAGTTGGTATGGCTACACCTTC.

This chain connects TRBV28 to TRBJ2-3; D gene unclear. The V gene lost 3 bases and the J gene lost 4 bases, with 14 bases spanning the gap. The CDR3 sequence is 15 residues long. Germline CDR1 reads MDHEN; CDR2 reads SYDVKM. In nucleotides, the CDR3 is TGTGCCAGCAGTTTGTGGTCTATAGTCGCAGATACGCAGTATTTT. This translates into CASSLWSIVADTQYF.